The next 24 T cell receptor beta chains were all read from a single sample in a study of CD8+ T cells in alopecia areata. Isolated RNA was reverse transcribed into cDNA used as the sequencing template. This table comes from immunoSEQ multiplex PCR, and its TCRdb copy is limited to in-frame clones, with some not included. Of 200,000 to 250,000 clones listed, around three fifths are singletons. The treatment here: oral pan-JAK inhibitor, 5-10 mg twice daily. The sample in question was CD4+ T cells sorted from blood, obtained at week 4, from a patient treated with tofacitinib. Receptors were obtained from a human donor with alopecia areata.

This clone was counted a few times. The CDR3 DNA reads TGCGCCAGCAGCTTGGACAGGGATGATTCAGGAAACACCATATATTTT. It translates to CASSLDRDDSGNTIYF. The chain joins TRBV4-3 to TRBJ1-3; 8 positions match TRBD1. The germline gives CDR1 LGHNA, CDR2 YSLEER. After removal of 5 bases from V and 4 bases from J, the junction contained 10 bases not matched to a gene. This CDR3 region has 16 residues.

The chain employs TRBV14 and TRBJ1-2; D might be TRBD1 (6 bases). Germline V gene data show CDR1 as SGHDN and CDR2 as FVKESK. CDR3 length equals 14 residues. V was pared by 1 base and J by 5 bases, with 11 bases between. The CDR3 coding sequence is TGTGCCAGCAGCCAAGCCGGGGGCAGGTATGGCTACACCTTC. The encoded protein is CASSQAGGRYGYTF.

In this sample, this clone turned up a few times. The chain couples TRBV4-3 to TRBJ1-2; no firm D call. The CDR3 totals 15 residues. CDR1 LGHNA and CDR2 YSLEER come from the germline V gene. The germline V and J ends were trimmed by 0 bases and 3 bases, with 11 bases remaining between them. The CDR3 sequence: CASSQDRQVDYGYTF. CDR3 DNA: TGCGCCAGCAGCCAAGATCGGCAGGTGGACTATGGCTACACCTTC.

The rearrangement joins TRBV7-6 to TRBJ1-2; 10 bases line up with TRBD1. The CDR3 length is 14 residues. V dropped 5 bases and J dropped 10; count of bases not matched to a gene: 10. CDR1 is SGHVS and CDR2 is FNYEAQ in the germline V gene. The CDR3 loop reads CASSPTGTGEVYTF. CDR3 coding DNA: TGTGCCAGCAGCCCCACCGGGACAGGGGAGGTCTACACCTTC.

J is TRBJ2-1 and V is TRBV29-1; 8 bases align to TRBD2. The CDR3 spans 18 residues. After removal of 3 bases from V and 5 bases from J, the junction contained 18 bases not matched to a gene. The germline V gene encodes CDR1 SQVTM and CDR2 ANQGSEA. The CDR3 reads CSVEVWGALGLVDNEQFF. CDR3 DNA: TGCAGCGTTGAGGTATGGGGGGCGTTGGGACTAGTCGACAATGAGCAGTTCTTC.

This clone was recorded only once. The CDR3 protein is CASSLGWASGANVLTF. CDR3 DNA: TGTGCCAGCAGCTTAGGATGGGCGTCTGGGGCCAACGTCCTGACTTTC. The V gene is TRBV7-2, the J gene TRBJ2-6; D gene ambiguous. Germline V gene sequence: CDR1 SGHTA, CDR2 FQGNSA. This CDR3 has 16 amino acids. Trimming removed 1 base from V and 1 base from J, with 8 bases in between.

The CDR3 DNA reads TGTGCCAGCAGCTTAGAAGGGGCCTCCTACAATGAGCAGTTCTTC. As protein: CASSLEGASYNEQFF. V usage is TRBV7-6 and J usage is TRBJ2-1, with D possibly being TRBD1 (5 bases). With 1 base removed from V and 0 bases from J, the gap between germline ends came to 7 bases. CDR1 is SGHVS and CDR2 is FNYEAQ in the germline V gene. The CDR3 consists of 15 residues.

This chain links TRBV29-1 with TRBJ2-1; D unclear. V was pared by 1 base and J by 8 bases, with 12 bases between. The CDR3 is 13 amino acids. The germline CDR1 and CDR2 sequences are SQVTM and ANQGSEA. The CDR3 region has the DNA TGCAGCGTTGAAGCCCAAACGTGGGATGAGCAGTTCTTC. This translates into CSVEAQTWDEQFF.

The chain employs TRBV20-1 and TRBJ2-7; D is uncertain. The CDR3 contains 11 residues. Looked up from germline, CDR1 is DFQATT and CDR2 is SNEGSKA (reference sequence). Trimming cost V 4 bases and J 2 bases, with 6 bases left between them. The CDR3 loop is CSATPAYEQYF. In DNA, the CDR3 is TGCAGTGCTACCCCCGCCTACGAGCAGTACTTC.

This clone was seen a few times. This chain links TRBV25-1 with TRBJ2-7; maybe TRBD1 (6 bases). Germline V gives CDR1 MGHDK, CDR2 SYGVNS. The CDR3 length is 15 residues. The ends were cut back, 6 bases at V and 2 bases at J, with 17 bases in the middle. This CDR3 reads CASRATGTRAYEQYF. The DNA for the CDR3 is TGTGCCAGCAGAGCAACCGGGACACGAGCCTACGAGCAGTACTTC.

The rearrangement uses TRBV25-1 and TRBJ2-3, with a weak D call TRBD2 (7 bases). In germline, CDR1 is MGHDK, CDR2 SYGVNS. This CDR3 has 17 amino acids. The V gene lost 4 bases and the J gene lost 4 bases, with 21 bases spanning the gap. In DNA form, the CDR3 reads TGTGCCAGCAGTGCCGATGACTTACGCGGGGGCCCAGATACGCAGTATTTT. This encodes CASSADDLRGGPDTQYF.

The chain is built from TRBV19 and TRBJ1-6, with D maybe TRBD1 (5 bases). V dropped 5 bases and J dropped 8 bases, with 13 bases sitting between them. The CDR3 runs 14 residues. Germline CDR1 LNHDA, CDR2 SQIVND (reference sequence). The CDR3 spells CASSYGRVDSPLHF. The CDR3 DNA sequence: TGTGCCAGTAGTTACGGCAGGGTTGATTCACCCCTCCACTTT.

The V call is TRBV10-3, the J call TRBJ2-3, with D possibly being TRBD2 (5 bases). V was trimmed by 4 bases and J by 2 bases, leaving 13 bases between them. The CDR3 is 15 residues long. CDR1 is ENHRY and CDR2 is SYGVKD in the germline V gene. CDR3 sequence reads: CAISAGRGYTDTQYF. The CDR3 nucleotides read TGTGCCATCAGTGCGGGTCGGGGATACACAGATACGCAGTATTTT.

The table lists this clone with a few counts. This chain uses TRBV2 with TRBJ2-3; weak D call: TRBD2 (5 bases). V was trimmed by 4 bases and J by 13 bases, leaving 12 bases between them. The germline CDR1 and CDR2 sequences are SNHLY and FYNNEI. There are 11 residues in the CDR3. CDR3 residues: CASSVGGLEYF. The CDR3, as DNA: TGTGCCAGCAGTGTGGGCGGGTTAGAGTATTTT. The variable domain in full, with the rest retrieved from reference TRBV2 and TRBJ2-3, is EPEVTQTPSHQVTQMGQEVILRCVPISNHLYFYWYRQILGQKVEFLVSFYNNEISEKSEIFDDQFSVERPDGSNFTLKIRSTKLEDSAMYFCASSVGGLEYFGPGTRLTVL.

Worth noting for this clone: The sample carries other DNA sequences with the same CDR3. The chain couples TRBV30 to TRBJ1-5; TRBD1 might be the D (5 bases). Germline V gene sequence: CDR1 GTSNPN, CDR2 SVGIG (reference sequence). CDR3 length: 13 residues. V lost 1 base to trimming and J lost 3 bases, with 7 bases between them. The CDR3 reads CAWSAGDNQPQHF. CDR3 DNA sequence: TGTGCCTGGAGTGCGGGGGACAATCAGCCCCAGCATTTT.

The chain employs TRBV5-1 and TRBJ1-4; D unclear. This CDR3 contains 13 residues. The ends were cut back, 0 bases at V and 8 bases at J, with 8 bases in the middle. CDR1 is SGHRS, CDR2 YFSETQ, per germline. CDR3 loop: CASSLGPLEKLFF. In nucleotides, the CDR3 is TGCGCCAGCAGCTTGGGCCCCTTGGAAAAACTGTTTTTT. Filled out from reference TRBV5-1 and TRBJ1-4, the complete variable domain reads KAGVTQTPRYLIKTRGQQVTLSCSPISGHRSVSWYQQTPGQGLQFLFEYFSETQRNKGNFPGRFSGRQFSNSRSEMNVSTLELGDSALYLCASSLGPLEKLFFGSGTQLSVL.

The chain couples TRBV6-5 to TRBJ2-2; the match to TRBD1 covers 9 bases. J gave up 5 bases and V 5 bases, and 6 bases lay outside the gene matches. Germline CDR1 and CDR2: MNHEY and SVGAGI. The CDR3 is 15 amino acids. The CDR3 here is CASSPQGAGTGELFF. CDR3 sequence (DNA): TGTGCCAGCAGTCCACAGGGGGCGGGGACCGGGGAGCTGTTTTTT.

This clone has just a few counts. This sequence joins TRBV12-5 and TRBJ1-1; D unclear. Deletions cut 1 base from V and 0 bases from J, with 3 bases between. The length of the CDR3 is 13 residues. In germline, CDR1 is LGHNT, CDR2 FRNRAP. The CDR3 DNA reads as TGTGCTAGTGGTTTGGGGGTGAACACTGAAGCTTTCTTT. The encoded protein is CASGLGVNTEAFF.

V gene TRBV7-8 combines with J gene TRBJ2-1; 8 nucleotides agree with TRBD2. The CDR3 sequence is 19 residues long. Per the germline V gene, CDR1 is SGHVS and CDR2 is FQNEAQ. Trimming took 1 base from V and 0 from J; bases not matched to a gene: 11. The CDR3 DNA reads TGTGCCAGCAGCTTAGTCATGGCGGGGGGCCTGAGCTCCTACAATGAGCAGTTCTTC. This sequence encodes CASSLVMAGGLSSYNEQFF.

This chain uses TRBV10-3 with TRBJ2-7; TRBD2 might be the D (6 bases). This CDR3 has 15 amino acids. CDR1 and CDR2 from the germline V gene are ENHRY and SYGVKD. V lost 5 bases and J 4 bases, leaving 18 bases between the germline ends. CDR3 sequence: CAISHASSGGYEQYF. In DNA form, the CDR3 reads TGTGCCATCAGTCATGCAAGCTCAGGAGGGTACGAGCAGTACTTC.

The chain couples TRBV18 to TRBJ1-2; D gene ambiguous. Germline V CDR1 and CDR2: KGHSH, LQKENI. The V gene lost 6 bases and the J gene lost 4 bases, with 12 bases spanning the gap. The CDR3 spans 13 residues. The CDR3, as DNA: TGTGCCAGCTCCCCAGACGGAAGCTATGGCTACACCTTC. Residues: CASSPDGSYGYTF. The full variable domain, completed using reference TRBV18 and TRBJ1-2, is NAGVMQNPRHLVRRRGQEARLRCSPMKGHSHVYWYRQLPEEGLKFMVYLQKENIIDESGMPKERFSAEFPKEGPSILRIQQVVRGDSAAYFCASSPDGSYGYTFGSGTRLTVV.

The chain uses TRBV28 and TRBJ1-5; a possible D gene is TRBD1 (5 bases). CDR1 and CDR2 from the germline V gene are MDHEN and SYDVKM. This CDR3 contains 16 residues. Trimming took 2 bases from V and 0 from J, leaving 11 bases between them. The CDR3 DNA reads TGTGCCAGCAGTTTAAGGGGAGACTATAGCAATCAGCCCCAGCATTTT. Encoded protein: CASSLRGDYSNQPQHF.

The CDR3: CASSGLDNTEAFF. The CDR3 nucleotides are TGTGCCAGCAGCGGGCTTGATAACACTGAAGCTTTCTTT. The rearrangement uses TRBV7-9 and TRBJ1-1; D is uncertain. The germline V gene encodes CDR1 SEHNR and CDR2 FQNEAQ (reference sequence). CDR3 length: 13 amino acids. Deletions cut 5 bases from V and 2 bases from J, with 9 bases between.

This clone appeared a few times. V usage is TRBV9 and J usage is TRBJ1-6; D not resolved. The CDR3 runs to 14 residues. Deletions cut 2 bases from V and 3 bases from J, with 6 bases between. Germline CDR1 SGDLS, CDR2 YYNGEE. CDR3 amino acids: CASSVNSYNSPLHF. The CDR3 nucleotides are TGTGCCAGCAGCGTTAACAGCTATAATTCACCCCTCCACTTT.